This T cell receptor beta chain stems from a study of shared clonotypes between healthy human individuals. Trimming took off 10 bases at V and 7 bases at J, with 16 bases between the two ends. The germline V gene encodes CDR1 MNHEY and CDR2 SMNVEV (reference sequence). The CDR3 loop spans 13 amino acids. Donation came from healthy HIV-negative adults that had no recent acute infections or vaccinations. Every one of the donors was a Caucasian adult that lived in Nashville, Tennessee. The deep-level immunoSEQ assay was used. On ten immunoSEQ deep assay plates, unsorted PBMC DNA was sequenced. The data were produced by immunoSEQ multiplex PCR, yet TCRdb's version contains in-frame clones alone and is incomplete. This sample yields around 500,000 clones, of which approximately 81% are seen a single time; approximately 12% belongs to the top ten.

Sequenced sample: PBMCs. The gene calls are TRBV27 and TRBJ2-2; possible D gene TRBD2, 6 bases. This TCR derives from a woman in her thirties or forties in good health. Some clones in this sample may be carry-over from other donors' samples. The CDR3 DNA follows: TGTGCCACCCTGGGAGGCCGGAGCGGGGAGCTGTTTTTT. Translation: CATLGGRSGELFF.